The present T cell receptor (beta chain) was sequenced within a study of blood T cell repertoires in COVID-19. Study overall: Samples came from the United States, Italy and Spain, spanning acute and convalescent COVID-19.

Participants were aged roughly 18 to 90 years from about two dozen US areas. Allocation to cohorts depended on clinical history reported by the participants. The table came from immunoSEQ multiplex PCR; TCRdb's copy has only in-frame clones and leaves some out. The sample has about 400,000 clones; roughly 90% are singletons. Germline V gives CDR1 SGHRS, CDR2 YFSETQ. Deletions cut 3 bases from V and 1 base from J, with 20 bases between. The CDR3 totals 17 residues. The sequencing sample was made of PBMCs or T cells enriched from blood (not recorded which). The chain recombines TRBV5-1 with TRBJ2-7; maybe TRBD2 (6 bases). This TCR was sampled from a woman between 40 and 50 years old with acute COVID-19. The CDR3 reads CASSSSPGAGLSYEQYF. The CDR3 DNA reads TGCGCCAGCAGCTCGTCCCCGGGCGCGGGGCTGTCCTACGAGCAGTACTTC. Full variable domain (outside the CDR3, taken from reference TRBV5-1 and TRBJ2-7): KAGVTQTPRYLIKTRGQQVTLSCSPISGHRSVSWYQQTPGQGLQFLFEYFSETQRNKGNFPGRFSGRQFSNSRSEMNVSTLELGDSALYLCASSSSPGAGLSYEQYFGPGTRLTVT.